The 13 T cell receptor beta chains presented below share a single source sample, sequenced in a study of STAT5B mutations in CD4+ large granular lymphocyte leukemia. Only in-frame clones appear in the TCRdb table, and some are missing; sequencing was by immunoSEQ multiplex PCR. Altogether about 36,000 clones are present, around 72% being singletons, with the ten largest covering less than 0.6%. Sequencing input: CD4+ T cells from blood buffy coats. These receptors were taken from a human donor in good health.

The chain is built from TRBV7-8 and TRBJ2-7; a weak D match, TRBD1 (5 bases). Trimming cost V 1 base and J 7 bases, with 17 bases left between them. CDR3 length: 15 amino acids. The germline CDR1 and CDR2 sequences are SGHVS and FQNEAQ. The CDR3 is CASSLGLGRVGEQYF. In nucleotides, the CDR3 is TGTGCCAGCAGCTTAGGGCTGGGCAGGGTGGGGGAGCAGTACTTC.

V gene TRBV18 combines with J gene TRBJ1-5, with D perhaps TRBD1 (6 bases). Trimming cost V 6 bases and J 2 bases, with 14 bases left between them. Germline V gene sequence: CDR1 KGHSH, CDR2 LQKENI. The CDR3 contains 15 residues. CDR3: CASSSGVPRNQPQHF. CDR3 coding DNA: TGTGCCAGCTCGTCAGGGGTTCCACGCAATCAGCCCCAGCATTTT.

The rearrangement uses TRBV27 and TRBJ2-2; either TRBD1 or TRBD2 may supply D (5 bases each). CDR3 length equals 14 residues. Germline assignment: CDR1 MNHEY and CDR2 SMNVEV (reference sequence). V lost 10 bases and J 6 bases, leaving 18 bases between the germline ends. Here the CDR3 reads CATQGAHLSGELFF. DNA for the CDR3: TGTGCCACTCAGGGAGCCCACTTGTCCGGGGAGCTGTTTTTT.

The J gene is TRBJ1-1, the V gene TRBV6-5; 10 bases agree with TRBD1. The CDR3 length is 15 residues. In germline, CDR1 is MNHEY, CDR2 SVGAGI. The trim removed 6 bases at V and 3 bases at J, leaving 7 bases unmatched. CDR3 sequence: CASSRGGTGDTEAFF. CDR3 coding DNA: TGTGCCAGCAGCCGGGGTGGGACAGGGGACACTGAAGCTTTCTTT.

V and J are TRBV6-1 and TRBJ1-5; perhaps TRBD1 as D (6 bases). This CDR3 comprises 14 residues. The germline gives CDR1 MNHNS, CDR2 SASEGT. V lost 8 bases, J lost 0 bases, and 11 bases lay in between. This CDR3 is CASFRGYSNQPQHF. The CDR3 region has the DNA TGTGCCAGCTTCAGGGGTTATAGCAATCAGCCCCAGCATTTT.

This clone appeared a few times. The V and J genes are TRBV5-5 and TRBJ2-7; D is perhaps TRBD2 (5 bases). The CDR3 totals 13 residues. The V gene lost 2 bases and the J gene lost 2 bases, with 8 bases spanning the gap. CDR1 and CDR2 from the germline V gene are SGHKS and YYEKEE (reference sequence). In nucleotides, the CDR3 is TGTGCCAGCAGCTTCCCGGGGACCTACGAGCAGTACTTC. Amino acids: CASSFPGTYEQYF.

The V and J genes are TRBV5-1 and TRBJ2-1; no reliable D call. V dropped 0 bases and J dropped 0 bases, with 13 bases sitting between them. Germline-derived CDR1 and CDR2 are SGHRS and YFSETQ. CDR3 length: 17 residues. CDR3 nucleotides: TGCGCCAGCAGCTTGGAATTCTTAGGTTACTCCTACAATGAGCAGTTCTTC. It encodes CASSLEFLGYSYNEQFF. The full variable domain, rest sourced from reference TRBV5-1 and TRBJ2-1, is KAGVTQTPRYLIKTRGQQVTLSCSPISGHRSVSWYQQTPGQGLQFLFEYFSETQRNKGNFPGRFSGRQFSNSRSEMNVSTLELGDSALYLCASSLEFLGYSYNEQFFGPGTRLTVL.

This clone was observed a single time. The V gene is TRBV5-1, the J gene TRBJ2-7; D remains ambiguous. Trimming stripped 0 bases from V and 2 bases from J, with 9 bases between. CDR1 and CDR2 (germline): SGHRS, YFSETQ. The CDR3 is 14 amino acids. CDR3 protein: CASSLVQQAYEQYF. CDR3 sequence (DNA): TGCGCCAGCAGCTTGGTTCAGCAGGCCTACGAGCAGTACTTC.

This clone was observed a handful of times. The chain uses TRBV9 and TRBJ2-3, with 8 positions matching TRBD1. V was pared by 3 bases and J by 1 base, with 4 bases of the junction left unmatched. Germline CDR1 is SGDLS and CDR2 is YYNGEE. The CDR3 covers 15 residues. The CDR3 DNA reads TGTGCCAGCAGCGGTAACAGGGGGGGCACAGATACGCAGTATTTT. Protein product: CASSGNRGGTDTQYF.

This clone was counted between two and nine times. The chain carries TRBV5-1 and TRBJ2-5; 11 bases line up with TRBD2. This CDR3 region has 16 residues. The V and J ends lost 4 bases and 3 bases, in that order; junction bases with no gene match: 8. CDR1 is SGHRS, CDR2 YFSETQ, per germline. CDR3 region: CASSRGTSGYKETQYF. CDR3 bases: TGCGCCAGCAGCCGCGGGACTAGCGGATATAAAGAGACCCAGTACTTC.

The J gene is TRBJ1-2, the V gene TRBV7-2, with D possibly being TRBD1 (5 bases). The CDR3 loop spans 14 amino acids. Germline V gives CDR1 SGHTA, CDR2 FQGNSA. V gave up 6 bases and J gave up 4 bases, with 15 bases separating them. CDR3 in amino acids: CASRPTGGPYGYTF. Here the CDR3 DNA reads TGTGCCAGCAGGCCAACAGGCGGGCCCTATGGCTACACCTTC.

The chain employs TRBV30 and TRBJ1-5, with D possibly being TRBD1 (6 bases). Germline V gives CDR1 GTSNPN, CDR2 SVGIG (reference sequence). Trimming cost V 5 bases and J 5 bases, with 13 bases left between them. The CDR3 is made up of 13 amino acids. The CDR3 spells CAWATGLDQPQHF. DNA of the CDR3: TGTGCCTGGGCAACAGGGCTTGATCAGCCCCAGCATTTT.

This chain uses TRBV11-2 with TRBJ2-3, with D possibly TRBD2 on 6 matching bases. The V gene's germline CDR1 is SGHAT and CDR2 FQNNGV. The CDR3 has 15 amino acids. V dropped 6 bases and J dropped 2 bases, with 15 bases sitting between them. This CDR3 is CASSRDGGPTDTQYF. The DNA of the CDR3 is TGTGCCAGCAGTAGGGACGGGGGACCCACAGATACGCAGTATTTT.